The present T cell receptor beta chain was sequenced within a study of OX40 agonist ivuxolimab in advanced cancers. TCRdb's table, derived via immunoSEQ multiplex PCR, lists solely in-frame clones and lacks some. The repertoire consists of some 90,000 clones, with under 95% occurring once and the leading ten covering less than 0.35%. There are 13 residues in the CDR3. V gave up 4 bases and J gave up 0 bases, with 7 bases separating them. The V gene's germline CDR1 is SGHRS and CDR2 YFSETQ. This rearrangement joins TRBV5-1 to TRBJ1-2; no definite D call. This sample comprised CD4+ or CD8+ T cells sorted from blood, obtained in a trial of the OX40 agonist ivuxolimab. This receptor was taken from an adult with an advanced solid tumor such as melanoma, head and neck, liver or kidney cancer. The CDR3 region is CASSAGTNYGYTF. The CDR3 nucleotides are TGCGCCAGCAGCGCGGGGACTAACTATGGCTACACCTTC.